In its sample, the clone carrying this T cell receptor beta chain was seen many times. The CDR3 is 13 amino acids. V lost 3 bases and J lost 5; bases outside the gene matches: 1. Germline values: CDR1 MNHEY, CDR2 SMNVEV (reference sequence). This sample is part of a study of molecular identifiers for immune sequencing clone quantification. Each CDR3 protein is one row after TCRdb ran MiXCR on the PCR reads. This sample has approximately 40,000 distinct CDR3 sequences, with around 18% found just once. Sequences were obtained from naive CD8+ T cells from blood, with Jurkat cell RNA spiked in. Subset: FACS-sorted CD8+CD4-CCR7+CD45RA+ naive T cells. V and J are TRBV27 and TRBJ2-1; 7 bases are shared with TRBD2. The receptor was isolated from a human donor in good health. Some libraries in this study had Jurkat cell RNA spiked in. CDR3 DNA: TGTGCCAGCAGTTTCAGCGGGGACAATGAGCAGTTCTTC. This gives the protein CASSFSGDNEQFF.